A single sample gave rise to the 19 T cell receptor beta chains below, sequenced in a study of blood T cell repertoires in COVID-19. TCRdb's table, derived via immunoSEQ multiplex PCR, lists solely in-frame clones and lacks some. Among a few hundred thousand clones listed, more than 75% were seen once. Sequences were obtained from PBMCs or T cells enriched from blood (not recorded which). These receptors were collected from a woman between 50 and 59 years old who had been exposed to COVID-19.

The chain uses TRBV11-1 and TRBJ2-1; D might be TRBD2 (7 bases). V was trimmed by 5 bases and J by 2 bases, leaving 16 bases between them. Germline CDR1 and CDR2: SGHAT and FQDESV (reference sequence). This CDR3 region has 16 residues. The CDR3 bases are TGTGCCAGCAGCCCGGATCCGGGGGGCCCCTACAATGAGCAGTTCTTC. Its translation: CASSPDPGGPYNEQFF.

This chain joins TRBV5-1 and TRBJ1-2, with D unclear. From germline, CDR1 is SGHRS and CDR2 YFSETQ. Trimming shortened V by 4 bases and J by 0 bases, and 10 bases separated the two germline ends. This CDR3 spans 14 amino acids. CDR3 protein: CASSPEGANYGYTF. CDR3 coding DNA: TGCGCCAGCAGCCCGGAGGGAGCTAACTATGGCTACACCTTC.

The genes are TRBV28 and TRBJ1-2; TRBD1 is a possible D gene (6 bases). Germline V CDR1 and CDR2: MDHEN, SYDVKM. V was shortened by 6 bases and J by 8 bases, with 13 bases between the two germline ends. This CDR3 spans 12 amino acids. DNA for the CDR3: TGTGCCAGCAGGGGGGCGCGGGCCGGCTACACCTTC. The encoded protein is CASRGARAGYTF.

This clone was observed a single time. V and J are TRBV28 and TRBJ1-6; D possibly corresponds to TRBD1 (6 bases). CDR1 and CDR2 from the germline V gene are MDHEN and SYDVKM. Trimming removed 3 bases from V and 8 bases from J, with 11 bases in between. The CDR3 has 14 amino acids. This CDR3 is CASSFPAGDSPLHF. CDR3 sequence (DNA): TGTGCCAGCAGTTTTCCCGCAGGGGATTCACCCCTCCACTTT.

This clone came up once. This sequence joins TRBV10-2 and TRBJ1-1, with D unresolved. V was cut by 10 bases and J by 7 bases, with 19 bases left in between. Germline V gives CDR1 WSHSY, CDR2 SAAADI. The CDR3 extends over 13 amino acids. The CDR3 reads CATRPGGRFEAFF. The CDR3 nucleotides are TGCGCCACCCGCCCGGGAGGGAGATTTGAAGCTTTCTTT.

This clone was counted a single time. V usage is TRBV11-2 and J usage is TRBJ2-5, with a weak D call TRBD2 (6 bases). This CDR3 has 13 amino acids. V lost 4 bases, J lost 6 bases, and 12 bases lay in between. Germline CDR1 and CDR2: SGHAT and FQNNGV. Written as DNA, the CDR3 is TGTGCCAGCAGCTCCAGACTAGGACAGACCCAGTACTTC. Its protein product is CASSSRLGQTQYF.

The chain links TRBV29-1 to TRBJ2-6, with 7 bases fitting TRBD1. The CDR3 length is 15 residues. Germline V gives CDR1 SQVTM, CDR2 ANQGSEA. V was pared by 6 bases and J by 0 bases, with 5 bases of the junction left unmatched. CDR3 nucleotides: TGCAGCGTCCGACAGGGCATCTCTGGGGCCAACGTCCTGACTTTC. It encodes CSVRQGISGANVLTF.

The chain has TRBV29-1 and TRBJ2-1; 7 bases map to TRBD2. Germline V CDR1 and CDR2: SQVTM, ANQGSEA. The CDR3 has 13 residues. V trimming: 5 bases; J trimming: 3 bases; junction bases outside the gene matches: 4. The CDR3, as DNA: TGCAGCGTTCGGGCTAGCGGCTACAATGAGCAGTTCTTC. Its protein product is CSVRASGYNEQFF.

This clone appeared once. This CDR3 is also generated by other DNA sequences in the sample. The chain is built from TRBV7-2 and TRBJ1-1, with D maybe TRBD1 (5 bases). The CDR3 is 13 amino acids. Between the trimmed V and J ends, which lost 1 base and 6 bases, there was a span of 9 bases. Germline CDR1 is SGHTA and CDR2 is FQGNSA. The CDR3 DNA is TGTGCCAGCAGCTTAGGGGGGGGTCCTGAAGCTTTCTTT. Its translation is CASSLGGGPEAFF.

The V gene is TRBV27, the J gene TRBJ1-4; D is unclear. Germline CDR1 reads MNHEY; CDR2 reads SMNVEV (reference sequence). The CDR3 totals 13 residues. The V and J ends lost 4 bases and 4 bases respectively, with 7 bases between them. The CDR3 region has the DNA TGTGCCAGCAGTTACTCGGGTAATGAAAAACTGTTTTTT. Its protein product is CASSYSGNEKLFF.

The chain couples TRBV28 to TRBJ1-1; D ambiguous. V was trimmed by 2 bases and J by 8 bases, leaving 9 bases between them. There are 12 residues in the CDR3. CDR1 MDHEN and CDR2 SYDVKM come from the germline V gene. The CDR3 DNA reads as TGTGCCAGCAGTTTAAGGGCGGGGGAAGCTTTCTTT. Its protein is CASSLRAGEAFF.

The chain combines TRBV5-1 with TRBJ2-5, with 8 bases lining up with TRBD1. The CDR3 has 13 amino acids. Germline CDR1 SGHRS, CDR2 YFSETQ. J was trimmed by 2 bases and V by 3 bases; bases with no gene match: 0. CDR3 sequence (DNA): TGCGCCAGCAGCTGGGACAGGCAAGAGACCCAGTACTTC. This codes for CASSWDRQETQYF.

The rearrangement links TRBV5-1 to TRBJ1-2; TRBD1 aligns across 7 bases. The CDR3 is 13 amino acids. Germline V gives CDR1 SGHRS, CDR2 YFSETQ. The J segment lost 6 bases and the V segment lost 0 bases, leaving 2 bases of the junction unmatched. CDR3 sequence (DNA): TGCGCCAGCAGCTTGGGGCAGGGGGATGGCTACACCTTC. This encodes CASSLGQGDGYTF.

The chain uses TRBV14 and TRBJ1-4, with 8 bases matching TRBD1. The germline V gene encodes CDR1 SGHDN and CDR2 FVKESK. CDR3 length: 16 residues. Losses at the gene ends were 4 bases for V and 0 bases for J; bases not matched to a gene: 4. The CDR3 loop is CASSLRGPTTNEKLFF. CDR3 coding DNA: TGTGCCAGCAGCCTCAGGGGGCCCACAACTAATGAAAAACTGTTTTTT.

The chain recombines TRBV5-5 with TRBJ1-5; no clear D gene. The V end was cut by 0 bases, the J end by 7 bases, with 8 bases between. This CDR3 has 13 residues. CDR1 and CDR2 (germline): SGHKS, YYEKEE (reference sequence). The CDR3 loop is CASSLAGGQPQHF. CDR3 coding DNA: TGTGCCAGCAGCTTGGCGGGAGGACAGCCCCAGCATTTT. The variable domain in full, with the rest retrieved from reference TRBV5-5 and TRBJ1-5, is DAGVTQSPTHLIKTRGQQVTLRCSPISGHKSVSWYQQVLGQGPQFIFQYYEKEERGRGNFPDRFSARQFPNYSSELNVNALLLGDSALYLCASSLAGGQPQHFGDGTRLSIL.

This chain uses TRBV6-5 with TRBJ1-5; maybe TRBD1 (5 bases). In germline, CDR1 is MNHEY, CDR2 SVGAGI. The CDR3 consists of 15 residues. The V gene lost 5 bases and the J gene lost 7 bases, with 18 bases spanning the gap. CDR3 DNA: TGTGCCAGCAGTCCCAGGTGGGGAACAGGCCAGCCCCAGCATTTT. This sequence encodes CASSPRWGTGQPQHF.

This clone was recorded at least ten times. This sequence joins TRBV7-3 and TRBJ2-2; TRBD2 matches 8 bases. J was trimmed by 2 bases and V by 5 bases; bases with no gene match: 10. CDR3 length: 17 amino acids. CDR1 and CDR2 from the germline V gene are SGHTA and FQGTGA. CDR3 loop: CASSRYALAANTGELFF. In nucleotides, the CDR3 is TGTGCCAGCAGCCGATACGCACTAGCGGCCAACACCGGGGAGCTGTTTTTT.

This chain connects TRBV14 to TRBJ1-6; TRBD1 is a possible D gene (5 bases). V gave up 4 bases and J gave up 3 bases, with 7 bases separating them. This CDR3 region has 14 residues. CDR1 and CDR2 from the germline V gene are SGHDN and FVKESK. The CDR3 DNA sequence: TGTGCCAGCAGCCCGACAGTCTATAATTCACCCCTCCACTTT. As protein: CASSPTVYNSPLHF.

The CDR3 sequence: CASSEQRSYGYTF. CDR3 nucleotide sequence: TGTGCCAGCAGTGAGCAGCGAAGTTATGGCTACACCTTC. This sequence joins TRBV2 and TRBJ1-2; no clear D gene. This CDR3 has 13 residues. The germline gives CDR1 SNHLY, CDR2 FYNNEI. V was shortened by 3 bases and J by 5 bases, with 10 bases between the two germline ends. Combining the CDR3 with reference TRBV2 and TRBJ1-2 gives the whole variable domain EPEVTQTPSHQVTQMGQEVILRCVPISNHLYFYWYRQILGQKVEFLVSFYNNEISEKSEIFDDQFSVERPDGSNFTLKIRSTKLEDSAMYFCASSEQRSYGYTFGSGTRLTVV.